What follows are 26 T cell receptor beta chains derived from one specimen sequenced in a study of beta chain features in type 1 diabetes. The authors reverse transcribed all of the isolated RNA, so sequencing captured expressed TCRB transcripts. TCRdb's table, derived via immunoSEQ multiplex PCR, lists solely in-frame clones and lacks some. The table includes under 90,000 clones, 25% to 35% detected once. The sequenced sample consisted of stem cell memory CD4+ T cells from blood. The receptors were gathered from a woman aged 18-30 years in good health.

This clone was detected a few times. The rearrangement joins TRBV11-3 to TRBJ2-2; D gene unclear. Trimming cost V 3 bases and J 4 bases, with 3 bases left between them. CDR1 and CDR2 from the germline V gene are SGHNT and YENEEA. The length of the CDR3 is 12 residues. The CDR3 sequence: CASSFVTGELFF. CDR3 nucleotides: TGTGCCAGCAGCTTCGTCACCGGGGAGCTGTTTTTT.

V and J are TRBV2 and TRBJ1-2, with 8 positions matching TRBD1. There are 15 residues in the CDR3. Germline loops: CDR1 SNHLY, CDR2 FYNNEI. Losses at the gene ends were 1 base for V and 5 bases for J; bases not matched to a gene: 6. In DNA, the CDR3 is TGTGCCAGCAGTGAAGGGCAGGGGGCTGGGTATGGCTACACCTTC. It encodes CASSEGQGAGYGYTF. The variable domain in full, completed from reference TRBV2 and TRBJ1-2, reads EPEVTQTPSHQVTQMGQEVILRCVPISNHLYFYWYRQILGQKVEFLVSFYNNEISEKSEIFDDQFSVERPDGSNFTLKIRSTKLEDSAMYFCASSEGQGAGYGYTFGSGTRLTVV.

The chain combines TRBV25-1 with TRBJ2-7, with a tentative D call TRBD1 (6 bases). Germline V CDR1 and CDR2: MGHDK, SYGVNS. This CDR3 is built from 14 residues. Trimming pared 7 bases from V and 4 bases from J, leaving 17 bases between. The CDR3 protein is CASTPGAPSYEQYF. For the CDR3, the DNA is TGTGCCAGCACCCCAGGGGCTCCTAGTTACGAGCAGTACTTC.

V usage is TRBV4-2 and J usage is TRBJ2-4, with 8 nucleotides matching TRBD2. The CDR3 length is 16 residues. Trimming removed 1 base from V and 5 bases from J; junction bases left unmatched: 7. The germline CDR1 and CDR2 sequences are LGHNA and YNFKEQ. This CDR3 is CASSQGRTGGENIQYF. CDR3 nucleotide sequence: TGTGCCAGCAGCCAAGGAAGGACGGGAGGGGAAAACATTCAGTACTTC.

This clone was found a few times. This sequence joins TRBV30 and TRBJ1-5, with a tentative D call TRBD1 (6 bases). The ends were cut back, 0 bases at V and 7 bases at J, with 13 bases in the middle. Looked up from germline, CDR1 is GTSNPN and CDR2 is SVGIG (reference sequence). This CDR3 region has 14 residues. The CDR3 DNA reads TGTGCCTGGAGTGTACAGGGTGGCAGGCAGCCCCAGCATTTT. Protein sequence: CAWSVQGGRQPQHF.

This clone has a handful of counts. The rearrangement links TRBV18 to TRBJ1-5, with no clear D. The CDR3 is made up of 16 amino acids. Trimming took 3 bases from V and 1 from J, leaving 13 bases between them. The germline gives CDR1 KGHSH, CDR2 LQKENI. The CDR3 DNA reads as TGTGCCAGCTCACCCGGGGTAGTAGGGAGCAATCAGCCCCAGCATTTT. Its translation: CASSPGVVGSNQPQHF.

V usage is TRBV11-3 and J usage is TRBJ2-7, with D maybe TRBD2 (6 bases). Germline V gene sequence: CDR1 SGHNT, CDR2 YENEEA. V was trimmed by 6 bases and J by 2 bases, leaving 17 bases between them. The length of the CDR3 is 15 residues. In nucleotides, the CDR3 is TGTGCCAGCAGGAACGGGGGAGAAAGGCCCTACGAGCAGTACTTC. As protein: CASRNGGERPYEQYF. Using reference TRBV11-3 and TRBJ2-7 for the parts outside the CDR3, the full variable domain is EAGVVQSPRYKIIEKKQPVAFWCNPISGHNTLYWYLQNLGQGPELLIRYENEEAVDDSQLPKDRFSAERLKGVDSTLKIQPAELGDSAVYLCASRNGGERPYEQYFGPGTRLTVT.

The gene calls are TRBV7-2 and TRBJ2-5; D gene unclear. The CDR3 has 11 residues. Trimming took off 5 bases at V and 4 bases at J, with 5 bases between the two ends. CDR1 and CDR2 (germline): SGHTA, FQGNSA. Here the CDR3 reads CASSPGETQYF. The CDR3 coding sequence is TGTGCCAGCAGCCCCGGAGAGACCCAGTACTTC.

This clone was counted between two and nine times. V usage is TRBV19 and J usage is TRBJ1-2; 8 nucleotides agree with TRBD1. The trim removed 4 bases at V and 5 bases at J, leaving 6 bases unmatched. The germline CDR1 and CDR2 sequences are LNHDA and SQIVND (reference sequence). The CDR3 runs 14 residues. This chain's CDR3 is CASSTPGGGYGYTF. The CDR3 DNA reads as TGTGCCAGTAGTACCCCAGGGGGCGGATATGGCTACACCTTC. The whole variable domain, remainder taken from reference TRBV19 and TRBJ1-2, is DGGITQSPKYLFRKEGQNVTLSCEQNLNHDAMYWYRQDPGQGLRLIYYSQIVNDFQKGDIAEGYSVSREKKESFPLTVTSAQKNPTAFYLCASSTPGGGYGYTFGSGTRLTVV.

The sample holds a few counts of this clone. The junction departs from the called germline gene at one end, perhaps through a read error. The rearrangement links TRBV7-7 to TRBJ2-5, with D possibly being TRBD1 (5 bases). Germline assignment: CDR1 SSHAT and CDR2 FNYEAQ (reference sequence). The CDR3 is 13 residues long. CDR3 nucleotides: TGTGCTAGCAGCTTAGGGGCAGAAGAGACCCAGTACTTC. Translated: CASSLGAEETQYF.

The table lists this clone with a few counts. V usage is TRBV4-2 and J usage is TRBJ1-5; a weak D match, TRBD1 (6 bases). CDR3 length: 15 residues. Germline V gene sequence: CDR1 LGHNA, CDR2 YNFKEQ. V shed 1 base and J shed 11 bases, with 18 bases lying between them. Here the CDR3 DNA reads TGTGCCAGCAGCCAAGGGACAGCCAGCGTTCTGACCCAGCATTTT. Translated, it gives CASSQGTASVLTQHF.

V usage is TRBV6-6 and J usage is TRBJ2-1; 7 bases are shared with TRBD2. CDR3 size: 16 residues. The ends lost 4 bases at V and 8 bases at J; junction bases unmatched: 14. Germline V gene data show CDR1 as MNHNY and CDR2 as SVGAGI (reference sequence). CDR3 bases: TGTGCCAGCAGTTCCTCGGGGGTAGCGGGTATCGATGAGCAGTTCTTC. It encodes CASSSSGVAGIDEQFF.

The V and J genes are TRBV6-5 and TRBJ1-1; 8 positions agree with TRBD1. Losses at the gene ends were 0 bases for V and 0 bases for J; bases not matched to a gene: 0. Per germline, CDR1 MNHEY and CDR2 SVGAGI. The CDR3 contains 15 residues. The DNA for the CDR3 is TGTGCCAGCAGTTACTCGACAGGGGTGAACACTGAAGCTTTCTTT. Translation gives CASSYSTGVNTEAFF.

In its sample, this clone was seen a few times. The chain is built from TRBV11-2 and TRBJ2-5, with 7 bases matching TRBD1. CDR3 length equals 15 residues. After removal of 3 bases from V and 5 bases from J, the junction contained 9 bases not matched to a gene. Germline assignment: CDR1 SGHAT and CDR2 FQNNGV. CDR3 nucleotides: TGTGCCAGCAGCTTGGAGAGGGGGCTGGAGGAGACCCAGTACTTC. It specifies CASSLERGLEETQYF.

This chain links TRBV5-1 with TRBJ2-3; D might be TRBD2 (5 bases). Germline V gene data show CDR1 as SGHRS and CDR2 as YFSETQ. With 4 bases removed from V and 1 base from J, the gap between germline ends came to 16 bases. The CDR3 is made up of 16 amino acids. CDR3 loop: CASSPALGEGTDTQYF. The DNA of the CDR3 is TGCGCCAGCAGCCCAGCTCTGGGAGAGGGCACAGATACGCAGTATTTT.

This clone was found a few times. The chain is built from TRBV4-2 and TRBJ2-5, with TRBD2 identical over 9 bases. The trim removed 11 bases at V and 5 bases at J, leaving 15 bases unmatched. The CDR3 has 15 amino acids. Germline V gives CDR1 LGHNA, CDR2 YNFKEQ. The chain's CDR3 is CAVGNSGGSRETQYF. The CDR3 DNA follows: TGTGCCGTCGGAAATAGCGGGGGCTCCAGGGAGACCCAGTACTTC.

The CDR3 region has the DNA TGTGCCAGCTCACCATCGGGAGGAGGGGTCGGGGCTCAAGAGACCCAGTACTTC. The encoded protein is CASSPSGGGVGAQETQYF. This chain connects TRBV18 to TRBJ2-5; 7 bases are shared with TRBD2. Germline values: CDR1 KGHSH, CDR2 LQKENI. With 2 bases clipped from V and 2 bases from J, the junction kept 14 bases outside the gene matches. The CDR3 totals 18 residues. The full variable domain, completed using reference TRBV18 and TRBJ2-5, is NAGVMQNPRHLVRRRGQEARLRCSPMKGHSHVYWYRQLPEEGLKFMVYLQKENIIDESGMPKERFSAEFPKEGPSILRIQQVVRGDSAAYFCASSPSGGGVGAQETQYFGPGTRLLVL.

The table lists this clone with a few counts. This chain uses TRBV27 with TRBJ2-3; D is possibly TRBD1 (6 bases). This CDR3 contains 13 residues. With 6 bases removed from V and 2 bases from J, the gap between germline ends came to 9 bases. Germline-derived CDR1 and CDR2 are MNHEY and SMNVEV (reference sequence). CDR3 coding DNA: TGTGCCAGCAGGGGACACTCCACAGATACGCAGTATTTT. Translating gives CASRGHSTDTQYF.

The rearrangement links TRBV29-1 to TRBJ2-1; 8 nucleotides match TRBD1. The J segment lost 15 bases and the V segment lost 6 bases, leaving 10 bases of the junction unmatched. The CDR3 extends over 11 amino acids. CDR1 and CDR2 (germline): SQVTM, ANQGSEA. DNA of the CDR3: TGCAGCGTCCTGGACAGGGAGATCCGGTTCTTC. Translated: CSVLDREIRFF.

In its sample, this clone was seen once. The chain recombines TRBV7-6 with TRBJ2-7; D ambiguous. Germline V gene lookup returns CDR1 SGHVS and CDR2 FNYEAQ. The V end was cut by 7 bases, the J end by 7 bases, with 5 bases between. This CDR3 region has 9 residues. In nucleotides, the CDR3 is TGTGCCAGCAAACGGGAGCAGTACTTC. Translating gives CASKREQYF.

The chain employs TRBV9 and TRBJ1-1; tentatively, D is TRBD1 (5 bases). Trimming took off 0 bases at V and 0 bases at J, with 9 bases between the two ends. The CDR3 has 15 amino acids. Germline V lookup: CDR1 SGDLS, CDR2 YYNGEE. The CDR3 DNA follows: TGTGCCAGCAGCGTAGGTGGGGCTCTGAACACTGAAGCTTTCTTT. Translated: CASSVGGALNTEAFF. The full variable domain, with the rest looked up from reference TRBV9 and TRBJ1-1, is DSGVTQTPKHLITATGQRVTLRCSPRSGDLSVYWYQQSLDQGLQFLIQYYNGEERAKGNILERFSAQQFPDLHSELNLSSLELGDSALYFCASSVGGALNTEAFFGQGTRLTVV.

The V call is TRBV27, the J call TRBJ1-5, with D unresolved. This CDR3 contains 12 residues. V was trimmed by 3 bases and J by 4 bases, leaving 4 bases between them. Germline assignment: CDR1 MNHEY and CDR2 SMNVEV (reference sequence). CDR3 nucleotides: TGTGCCAGCAGTTTTGCGAATCAGCCCCAGCATTTT. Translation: CASSFANQPQHF.

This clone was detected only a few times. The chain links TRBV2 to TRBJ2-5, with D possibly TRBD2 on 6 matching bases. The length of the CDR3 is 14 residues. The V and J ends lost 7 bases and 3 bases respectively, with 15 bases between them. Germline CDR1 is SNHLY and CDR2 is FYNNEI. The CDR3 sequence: CASTGSGGKETQYF. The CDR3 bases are TGTGCCAGCACGGGTTCCGGGGGTAAAGAGACCCAGTACTTC.

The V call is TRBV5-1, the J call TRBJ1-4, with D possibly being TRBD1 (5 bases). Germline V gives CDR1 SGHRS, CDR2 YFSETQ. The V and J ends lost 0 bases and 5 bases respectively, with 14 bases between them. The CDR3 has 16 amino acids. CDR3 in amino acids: CASSLAGGTGNEKLFF. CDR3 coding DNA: TGCGCCAGCAGCTTGGCAGGTGGCACAGGCAATGAAAAACTGTTTTTT.

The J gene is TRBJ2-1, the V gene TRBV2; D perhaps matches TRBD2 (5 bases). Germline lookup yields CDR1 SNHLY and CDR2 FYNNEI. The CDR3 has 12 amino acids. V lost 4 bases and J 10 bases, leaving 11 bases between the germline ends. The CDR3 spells CASSVFSDEQFF. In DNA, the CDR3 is TGTGCCAGCAGTGTCTTTAGCGACGAGCAGTTCTTC. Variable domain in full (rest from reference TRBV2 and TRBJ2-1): EPEVTQTPSHQVTQMGQEVILRCVPISNHLYFYWYRQILGQKVEFLVSFYNNEISEKSEIFDDQFSVERPDGSNFTLKIRSTKLEDSAMYFCASSVFSDEQFFGPGTRLTVL.

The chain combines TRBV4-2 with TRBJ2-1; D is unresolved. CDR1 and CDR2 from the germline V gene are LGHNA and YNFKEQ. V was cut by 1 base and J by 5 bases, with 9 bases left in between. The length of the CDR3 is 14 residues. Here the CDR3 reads CASSQVGVDNEQFF. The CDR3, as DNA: TGTGCCAGCAGCCAAGTCGGTGTCGACAATGAGCAGTTCTTC.